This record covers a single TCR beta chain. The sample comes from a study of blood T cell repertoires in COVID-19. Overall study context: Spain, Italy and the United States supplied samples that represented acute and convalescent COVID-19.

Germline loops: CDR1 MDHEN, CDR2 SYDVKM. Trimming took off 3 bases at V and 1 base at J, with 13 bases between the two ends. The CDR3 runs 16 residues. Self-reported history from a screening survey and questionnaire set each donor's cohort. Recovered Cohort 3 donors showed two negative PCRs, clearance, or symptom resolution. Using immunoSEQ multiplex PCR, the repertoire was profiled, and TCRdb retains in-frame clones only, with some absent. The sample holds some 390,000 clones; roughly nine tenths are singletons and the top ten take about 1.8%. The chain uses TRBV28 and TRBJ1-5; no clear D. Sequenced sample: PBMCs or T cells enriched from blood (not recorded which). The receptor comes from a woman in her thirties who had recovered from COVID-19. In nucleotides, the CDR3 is TGTGCCAGCAGTTTTTTTGGAAGACAAAGCAATCAGCCCCAGCATTTT. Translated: CASSFFGRQSNQPQHF.